The 2 T cell receptor beta chains in this list originate from one sample, sequenced in a study of T cells in Graves' hyperthyroidism and ophthalmopathy (dated by TCRdb to about 2019). The receptor library was made with multiplex PCR. The reads were generated on an Illumina HiSeq 2000. TCR beta CDR3 regions were amplified from RNA transcripts. For the first round of RT-PCR on the TCR CDR3, the HTBI primer set was used together with the Qiagen OneStep RT-PCR kit. TCRdb reprocessing: public reads trimmed at Q25 with fastp, clones called with MiXCR, in-frame beta chains kept. All rows with the same CDR3 protein become a single entry with the most common DNA and genes. The table for this sample lists approximately 620,000 distinct CDR3 sequences; 14% of them were counted only once. The ten largest clones take up 5.8% of the sample. The source material was blood. All receptors derive from a woman in her 30s with Graves' hyperthyroidism that later progressed to Graves' ophthalmopathy.

The chain carries TRBV7-8 and TRBJ2-1; 11 bases are shared with TRBD2. V lost 4 bases, J lost 4 bases, and 12 bases stayed unmatched. Per germline, CDR1 SGHVS and CDR2 FQNEAQ. This CDR3 has 18 amino acids. CDR3 protein: CASSSRTSGHAKYNEQFF. CDR3 nucleotide sequence: TGTGCCAGCAGCTCCCGGACTAGCGGGCATGCCAAGTACAATGAGCAGTTCTTC.

This clonotype was counted at least ten times. V gene TRBV11-2 combines with J gene TRBJ1-5; D gene uncertain. The V end was cut by 5 bases, the J end by 6 bases, with 8 bases between. This CDR3 has 12 residues. Germline V gene data show CDR1 as SGHAT and CDR2 as FQNNGV. This chain's CDR3 is CASSHLAQPQHF. The CDR3, as DNA: TGTGCCAGCAGCCATCTCGCTCAGCCCCAGCATTTT.